This TCR beta chain was captured in a study of OX40 agonist ivuxolimab in advanced cancers. A note on this clone: Its antigen is currently unknown.

Whole-study findings and limits: On average, CD8+ T cells had more expanded clones than CD4+. Normalized T-cell clonal expansion was also low in a subset of nonresponders.

Method: immunoSEQ multiplex PCR; TCRdb's copy keeps in-frame clones and lacks some. The table includes some 7,900 clones, approximately 72% detected once. The sequences come from CD4+ or CD8+ T cells sorted from blood, collected in a trial of the OX40 agonist ivuxolimab. This TCR was recovered from an adult with an advanced solid tumor such as melanoma, head and neck, liver or kidney cancer.

The CDR3 region has the DNA TGTGCCAGCAGCCAAGGGGATAGCGGGGATTACAATGAGCAGTTCTTC. Its protein is CASSQGDSGDYNEQFF. The chain employs TRBV4-2 and TRBJ2-1; 8 bases align to TRBD2. CDR1 LGHNA and CDR2 YNFKEQ come from the germline V gene. V gave up 1 base and J gave up 4 bases; unmatched junction bases: 6. CDR3 length: 16 amino acids.